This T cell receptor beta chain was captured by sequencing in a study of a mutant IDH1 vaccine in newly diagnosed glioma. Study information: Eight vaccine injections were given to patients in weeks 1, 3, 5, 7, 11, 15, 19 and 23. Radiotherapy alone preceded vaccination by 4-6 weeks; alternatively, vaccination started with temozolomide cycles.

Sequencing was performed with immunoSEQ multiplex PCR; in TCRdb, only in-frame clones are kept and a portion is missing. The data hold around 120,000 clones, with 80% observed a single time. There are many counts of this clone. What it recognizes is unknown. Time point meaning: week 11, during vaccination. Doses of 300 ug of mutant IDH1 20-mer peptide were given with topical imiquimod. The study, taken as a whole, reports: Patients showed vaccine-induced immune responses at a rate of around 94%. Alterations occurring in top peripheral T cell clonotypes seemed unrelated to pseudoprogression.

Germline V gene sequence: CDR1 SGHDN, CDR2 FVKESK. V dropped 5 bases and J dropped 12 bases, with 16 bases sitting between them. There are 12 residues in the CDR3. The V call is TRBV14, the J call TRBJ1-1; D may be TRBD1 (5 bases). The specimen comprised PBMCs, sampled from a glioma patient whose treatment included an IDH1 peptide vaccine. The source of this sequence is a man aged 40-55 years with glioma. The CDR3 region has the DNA TGTGCCAGCAGCTTGGGGCCCATCGGGACTTTCTTT. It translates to CASSLGPIGTFF.